This TCR beta chain derives from a study of B cell selection in AIRE deficiency. General observations from the study: Patient Tconv cells held 25% to 35% of Treg sequences shared by healthy donors. Shared Treg sequences were biased toward short CDR3s with few non-templated nucleotide insertions.

Within the sample, this clone is large. Its antigen is undetermined. This CDR3 has 13 amino acids. CDR1 is ENHRY, CDR2 SYGVKD, per germline. The J segment lost 2 bases and the V segment lost 9 bases, leaving 6 bases of the junction unmatched. Sorted regulatory T cells were CD4-positive, CD25-high and CD127-low or negative. Study processing details: Patients' Tregs yielded about 5.6x10^4 distinct TCRbeta sequences; donors' fewer than 100,000. Measured with immunoSEQ multiplex PCR; TCRdb has only the in-frame clones, and not every one. V and J calls and clone size are as listed in that table; D and trimming were resolved from the DNA. Seen here are 5,200 or so clones, over 75% observed once, and the top ten hold less than 3.5%.

The sample taken for sequencing was Tregs sorted from PBMCs. The source is a human donor with AIRE deficiency. The gene calls are TRBV10-3 and TRBJ2-7, with TRBD2 identical over 8 bases. CDR3 sequence (DNA): TGTGCCATTAGCTTGGGACTAGCCTACGAGCAGTACTTC. Its protein product is CAISLGLAYEQYF.